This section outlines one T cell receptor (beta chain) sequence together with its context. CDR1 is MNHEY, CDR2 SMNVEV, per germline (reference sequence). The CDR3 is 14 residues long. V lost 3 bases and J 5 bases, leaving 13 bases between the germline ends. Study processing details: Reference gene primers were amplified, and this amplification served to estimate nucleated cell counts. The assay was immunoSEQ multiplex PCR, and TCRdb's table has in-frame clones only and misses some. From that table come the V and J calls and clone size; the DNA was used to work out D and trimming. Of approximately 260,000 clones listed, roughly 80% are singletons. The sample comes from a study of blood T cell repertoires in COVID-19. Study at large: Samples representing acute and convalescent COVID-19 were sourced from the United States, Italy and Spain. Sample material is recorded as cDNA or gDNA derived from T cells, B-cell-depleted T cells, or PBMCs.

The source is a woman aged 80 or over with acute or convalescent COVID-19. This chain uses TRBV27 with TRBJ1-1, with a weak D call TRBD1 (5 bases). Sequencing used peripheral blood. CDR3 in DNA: TGTGCCAGCAGTTTCTGGGGGGAGGGGACTGAAGCTTTCTTT. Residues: CASSFWGEGTEAFF.